This TCR beta chain was recorded in a study of CD8+CD57+ T cells in acquired aplastic anemia. The germline gives CDR1 SNHLY, CDR2 FYNNEI. The CDR3 length is 15 residues. Trimming stripped 6 bases from V and 2 bases from J, with 16 bases between. Before being chosen for sequencing, patients had shown CD8+CD57+ cell expansion by flow cytometry. The template used for profiling TCR beta VDJ and CDR3 was genomic DNA. A single record per CDR3 protein comes from TCRdb applying MiXCR to the reads. The repertoire consists of 95,000 to 150,000 distinct CDR3 sequences, with approximately 40% occurring once and the leading ten covering roughly 3%.

The sequence was obtained from a human donor with aplastic anemia. The rearrangement joins TRBV2 to TRBJ1-2; the D gene is possibly TRBD1 (6 bases). Sequenced: sorted CD4+, CD8+, or CD8+CD57+ T cells (not recorded which) from PBMCs. CDR3 DNA: TGTGCCAGCAGACTAGCGGGGGCGCAGAACTATGGCTACACCTTC. Amino acid sequence: CASRLAGAQNYGYTF.